The clone carrying this TCR beta chain has only a few counts. Its antigen is currently unknown. This entry is derived from a study of naive and memory T cell subsets. Findings of the study overall: There was no ground truth to check naive and memory subset results.

Both TRBC1 and TRBC2 were covered by a beta constant-region primer of two equimolar oligonucleotides. Via MiXCR, TCRdb re-called the UMI-ligation and nested PCR reads, giving one row per CDR3 protein. The table lists 130,000 to 150,000 distinct CDR3 sequences, 17% of them singletons. V lost 0 bases and J lost 8, with 17 bases in between. Germline CDR1 is LNHNV and CDR2 is YYDKDF (reference sequence). The CDR3 consists of 16 residues. The sequencing sample was made of naive CD4+ T cells from blood. The chain links TRBV15 to TRBJ1-5; D gene ambiguous. The receptor was derived from a human donor in good health. In DNA form, the CDR3 reads TGTGCCACCAGCAGAGATGCGACGATCCCCCGAAAGCCCCAGCATTTT. It encodes CATSRDATIPRKPQHF.